This is a list of T cell receptor beta chains from one sample in a study of CD8 T cells in ankylosing spondylitis. TCRdb reprocessed the 5' RACE reads with MiXCR, giving one entry per CDR3 protein. The sample holds roughly 120,000 distinct CDR3 sequences, about 13% seen once. Specimen: blood, either unsorted or a sorted T cell fraction (not recorded which). The origin of the receptors is a female donor with ankylosing spondylitis or in good health (not recorded which). Both conserved end residues are part of each CDR3. Each record gives: clone size, J gene, D gene, CDR3 length, V gene, CDR3 protein, CDR3 DNA. D genes are given only for firm matches. Only part of the rows carry a size: once, few, many, or a class if the clone is expanded.

clone size: many; J gene: TRBJ2-1; D gene: -; CDR3 length: 13; V gene: TRBV5-1; CDR3 protein: CASRLGQGNEQFF; CDR3 DNA: TGCGCCAGCAGGCTGGGGCAGGGTAATGAGCAGTTCTTC
clone size: -; J gene: TRBJ2-4; D gene: TRBD1; CDR3 length: 16; V gene: TRBV5-4; CDR3 protein: CASSPTGGLAKNSQYF; CDR3 DNA: TGTGCCAGCAGTCCAACAGGGGGTTTAGCCAAAAACAGTCAGTACTTC
clone size: many; J gene: TRBJ1-6; D gene: -; CDR3 length: 15; V gene: TRBV4-1; CDR3 protein: CASSQTGRDNSPLHF; CDR3 DNA: TGCGCCAGCAGCCAAACTGGAAGGGATAATTCACCCCTCCACTTT
clone size: -; J gene: TRBJ2-5; D gene: -; CDR3 length: 14; V gene: TRBV5-4; CDR3 protein: CASSMSTRQETQYF; CDR3 DNA: TGTGCCAGCAGCATGAGTACGAGACAAGAGACCCAGTACTTC
clone size: -; J gene: TRBJ1-5; D gene: -; CDR3 length: 15; V gene: TRBV27; CDR3 protein: CASSLSVGSGQPQHF; CDR3 DNA: TGTGCCAGCAGTTTATCGGTCGGTTCCGGGCAGCCCCAGCATTTT
clone size: few; J gene: TRBJ2-7; D gene: TRBD2; CDR3 length: 17; V gene: TRBV4-1; CDR3 protein: CASSQDPGTSGNYEQYF; CDR3 DNA: TGCGCCAGCAGCCAAGACCCAGGGACTAGCGGAAACTACGAGCAGTACTTC
clone size: many; J gene: TRBJ2-1; D gene: TRBD1; CDR3 length: 15; V gene: TRBV28; CDR3 protein: CASSFGTGVNNEQFF; CDR3 DNA: TGTGCCAGCAGTTTCGGGACAGGGGTTAACAATGAGCAGTTCTTC
clone size: -; J gene: TRBJ1-1; D gene: -; CDR3 length: 14; V gene: TRBV20-1; CDR3 protein: CSARVPDPNTEAFF; CDR3 DNA: TGCAGTGCTAGAGTTCCGGACCCGAACACTGAAGCTTTCTTT
clone size: -; J gene: TRBJ1-1; D gene: -; CDR3 length: 11; V gene: TRBV12-2; CDR3 protein: CASRPLPEAFF; CDR3 DNA: TGTGCAAGTCGCCCCTTACCTGAAGCTTTCTTT
clone size: -; J gene: TRBJ1-4; D gene: -; CDR3 length: 14; V gene: TRBV11-2; CDR3 protein: CASSLGANNEKLFF; CDR3 DNA: TGTGCCAGCAGCTTAGGAGCCAATAATGAAAAACTGTTTTTT
clone size: few; J gene: TRBJ1-4; D gene: -; CDR3 length: 14; V gene: TRBV6-2/TRBV6-3; CDR3 protein: CASSKDRANEKLFF; CDR3 DNA: TGTGCCAGCAGCAAGGACAGAGCTAATGAAAAACTGTTTTTT
clone size: few; J gene: TRBJ2-1; D gene: TRBD2; CDR3 length: 15; V gene: TRBV7-6; CDR3 protein: CASSSPSGGKNEQFF; CDR3 DNA: TGTGCCAGCAGCTCCCCTAGCGGGGGGAAGAATGAGCAGTTCTTC
clone size: -; J gene: TRBJ1-4; D gene: TRBD1; CDR3 length: 14; V gene: TRBV7-9; CDR3 protein: CASSLVQGGEKLFF; CDR3 DNA: TGTGCCAGCAGCTTAGTTCAGGGGGGAGAAAAACTGTTTTTT
clone size: many; J gene: TRBJ2-2; D gene: -; CDR3 length: 15; V gene: TRBV20-1; CDR3 protein: CSAIPGTHKPGELFF; CDR3 DNA: TGCAGTGCTATTCCCGGGACTCACAAACCCGGGGAGCTGTTTTTT
clone size: many; J gene: TRBJ1-2; D gene: -; CDR3 length: 13; V gene: TRBV6-2/TRBV6-3; CDR3 protein: CASSYSSVYGYTF; CDR3 DNA: TGTGCCAGCAGTTACTCGTCGGTCTATGGCTACACCTTC
clone size: many; J gene: TRBJ2-7; D gene: -; CDR3 length: 13; V gene: TRBV29-1; CDR3 protein: CSVAKGSSYEQYF; CDR3 DNA: TGCAGCGTTGCTAAGGGGTCCTCCTACGAGCAGTACTTC
clone size: many; J gene: TRBJ2-2; D gene: -; CDR3 length: 16; V gene: TRBV5-1; CDR3 protein: CASSPSDGGRTGELFF; CDR3 DNA: TGCGCCAGCAGCCCCAGCGACGGGGGACGGACCGGGGAGCTGTTTTTT
clone size: -; J gene: TRBJ2-2; D gene: -; CDR3 length: 14; V gene: TRBV5-1; CDR3 protein: CASSLALHGEELFF; CDR3 DNA: TGCGCCAGCAGCTTGGCTCTTCACGGGGAGGAGCTGTTTTTT
clone size: few; J gene: TRBJ2-3; D gene: TRBD1; CDR3 length: 17; V gene: TRBV20-1; CDR3 protein: CSAVPRDRGTSTDTQYF; CDR3 DNA: TGCAGTGCCGTCCCTCGGGACAGGGGGACTAGCACAGATACGCAGTATTTT
clone size: few; J gene: TRBJ2-2; D gene: -; CDR3 length: 15; V gene: TRBV9; CDR3 protein: CASSVVEPGTGELFF; CDR3 DNA: TGTGCCAGCAGCGTAGTTGAGCCGGGCACCGGGGAGCTGTTTTTT
clone size: -; J gene: TRBJ2-7; D gene: TRBD2; CDR3 length: 13; V gene: TRBV6-1; CDR3 protein: CASRRGRLYEQYF; CDR3 DNA: TGTGCCAGCAGGCGCGGGAGGCTTTACGAGCAGTACTTC
clone size: -; J gene: TRBJ1-5; D gene: TRBD1; CDR3 length: 16; V gene: TRBV6-1; CDR3 protein: CASSRRPTGVGQPQHF; CDR3 DNA: TGTGCCAGCAGTCGTCGCCCGACAGGGGTGGGTCAGCCCCAGCATTTT
clone size: few; J gene: TRBJ2-3; D gene: TRBD1; CDR3 length: 15; V gene: TRBV5-1; CDR3 protein: CASSLDRGRKDTQYF; CDR3 DNA: TGCGCCAGCAGCTTGGACAGGGGGCGGAAAGATACGCAGTATTTT
clone size: many; J gene: TRBJ1-3; D gene: -; CDR3 length: 15; V gene: TRBV7-2; CDR3 protein: CASSYSGAPGNTIYF; CDR3 DNA: TGTGCCAGCAGCTATAGCGGGGCCCCTGGAAACACCATATATTTT
clone size: few; J gene: TRBJ1-6; D gene: -; CDR3 length: 13; V gene: TRBV20-1; CDR3 protein: CSASEGENSPLHF; CDR3 DNA: TGCAGTGCTTCCGAAGGAGAAAATTCACCCCTCCACTTT
clone size: few; J gene: TRBJ2-3; D gene: -; CDR3 length: 13; V gene: TRBV20-1; CDR3 protein: CSATGPTTDTQYF; CDR3 DNA: TGCAGTGCTACAGGGCCTACCACAGATACGCAGTATTTT
clone size: few; J gene: TRBJ2-1; D gene: -; CDR3 length: 13; V gene: TRBV29-1; CDR3 protein: CSGSRSSYNEQFF; CDR3 DNA: TGCAGCGGGAGTAGGAGCTCCTACAATGAGCAGTTCTTC
clone size: -; J gene: TRBJ2-2; D gene: TRBD2; CDR3 length: 16; V gene: TRBV27; CDR3 protein: CASSPRTSGGPGELFF; CDR3 DNA: TGTGCCAGCAGTCCAAGGACTAGCGGGGGCCCCGGGGAGCTGTTTTTT
clone size: few; J gene: TRBJ1-5; D gene: -; CDR3 length: 14; V gene: TRBV3-1; CDR3 protein: CASSQALGYQPQHF; CDR3 DNA: TGTGCCAGCAGCCAGGCTCTGGGTTATCAGCCCCAGCATTTT